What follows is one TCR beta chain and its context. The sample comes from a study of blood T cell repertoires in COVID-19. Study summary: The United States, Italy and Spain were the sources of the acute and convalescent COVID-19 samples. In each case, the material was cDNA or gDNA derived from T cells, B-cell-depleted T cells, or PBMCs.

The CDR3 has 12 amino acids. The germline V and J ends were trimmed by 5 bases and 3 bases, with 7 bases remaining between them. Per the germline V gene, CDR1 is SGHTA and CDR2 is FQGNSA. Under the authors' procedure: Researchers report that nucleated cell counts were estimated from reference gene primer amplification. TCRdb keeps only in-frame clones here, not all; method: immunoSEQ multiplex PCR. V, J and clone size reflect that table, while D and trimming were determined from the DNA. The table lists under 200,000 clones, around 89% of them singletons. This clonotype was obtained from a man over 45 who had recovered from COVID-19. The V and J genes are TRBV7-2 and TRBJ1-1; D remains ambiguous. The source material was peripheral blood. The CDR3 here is CASSVIYTEAFF. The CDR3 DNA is TGTGCCAGCAGCGTCATTTACACTGAAGCTTTCTTT.